This T cell receptor (beta chain) is drawn from a study of shared clonotypes between healthy human individuals (dated by TCRdb to the early 2020s). With respect to the entire study: Two women and a few men aged 18 to 49 years were included in the cohort. Each donor's leukapheresis produced roughly between about 0.8 and 10 billion PBMCs. For each donor, CD4 naive and CD4 memory were each given three plates, CD8 naive was given two plates, and CD8 memory was given one plate. Libraries were prepared and TCR repertoires were sequenced by different laboratories using diverse techniques, in order to increase sequencing depth and limit assay-specific biases. Blood TCR repertoires of four to six healthy adults were deeply sequenced to estimate repertoire size and the extent of clonotype sharing between individuals.

TCR CDR3 regions were amplified from genomic DNA by multiplex PCR using the deep immunoSEQ assay. Extracted genomic DNA from each cell subset was spread evenly across all wells of several immunoSEQ 96-well plates, with each plate serving as a replicate. For sorted subsets, about 200 ng genomic DNA, equal to 30,000 to 35,000 T cell genomes, was loaded into each replicate PCR. The purified libraries were quantified using a Qubit 3.0 fluorometer, sized with a Bioanalyzer 2100, and then quantified again using the KAPA Library Quantification kit. Every immunoSEQ 96-well plate was sequenced on a separate single-read 150-cycle Illumina NextSeq 550 flow cell. In the authors' own workflow: The immunoSEQ output contained only junctional sequences without quality scores, so filtering could not match that applied to full-length reads. Sequences were annotated with PyIR, a Python wrapper for IgBLAST v1.9, and V/J genes and CDR3 were assigned using IMGT germline references. Reads were removed for weak V/J assignments (E-value above 1e-6), missing CDR3, stop codons, out-of-frame junctions, or ambiguous translated residues. V3J clonotypes were defined as sequences sharing the same inferred V gene, J gene, and CDR3 amino acid sequence. Percentage overlap between repertoires was computed as shared unique clonotypes divided by the size of the smaller repertoire. Repertoire richness was assessed with RTK rarefaction, the Chao1 estimator, and Recon v2.1 estimates of unobserved clonotypes. Generation probabilities were computed with OLGA for all TCRbeta clonotypes obtained by the gDNA method from a handful of donors. Drawn from immuneACCESS, this table holds only the in-frame rearrangements with V and J called that TCRdb kept. Clones are partly lost; checked studies trace under half to an unresolved V gene and leave the rest unexplained. D and trimming come from the DNA, and the V and J calls and clone size come from that table. The sample table lists hundreds of thousands of clones, 90% to 97% of them with a count of one. The ten largest clones represent about 0.12% of the sample.

Results and caveats for the whole study, not just this receptor: Rarefaction of sorted-subset datasets indicated incomplete sequencing despite the large sequencing depth. The small number of donors limited the genetic and exposure-history diversity represented. Naive subsets generally had larger estimated clonotype richness than memory subsets. Across a few donors, approximately 5% of naive CD4, 3% to 3.5% of naive CD8, 2.3% of memory CD4, and approximately 0.4% of memory CD8 clonotypes were shared. Compared with non-shared clonotypes, the clonotypes found in all four sorted-subset donors had higher generation probabilities. Sampling was limited to blood, and TCR repertoires in tissue likely differ from TCR repertoires in blood. Based on pairwise subsampling, the degree of clonotype sharing among donors was expected to be affected by sequencing depth.

CD8 naive samples were obtained by positive selection for CCR7 among CD45RO-negative cells, yielding a CD45RA+CCR7+ population from which TemRA cells were excluded. Healthy HIV-negative adults with no recently reported acute infections or vaccinations were included as donors. Only Caucasian adults living in Nashville, Tennessee, USA were represented among the donors. After blood collection by leukapheresis, PBMCs were isolated using Ficoll-Histopaque density gradient centrifugation and then cryopreserved in the vapor phase of liquid nitrogen. Purity and quantity of every magnetically sorted T cell population were checked by analytical flow cytometry. Genomic DNA was isolated from each sorted fraction and quantified by UV absorbance on a Nanodrop 2000c. Points on this clone: No cognate antigen has been identified for it. One base away there is no much larger clone; base qualities are not given.

The junction carries 3 bases between V and J, which are trimmed by 8 bases and 2 bases respectively. Including the terminal cysteine and phenylalanine, the CDR3 comprises 9 residues. The only DNA kept is the CDR3, 27 bases in frame from the first base. The germline V gene sets CDR1 to SQVTM and CDR2 to ANQGSEA. The receptor's source is a woman in her twenties or thirties in good health. Sequencing input: naive CD8+ T cells sorted from blood. The sample's cell subset or site label, decoded: CD45RA+CCR7+. The chain is made from TRBV29-1 and TRBJ1-1; a confident D gene designation cannot be given. The CDR3 protein: CSSNTEAFF. The DNA is TGCAGCTCCAACACTGAAGCTTTCTTT.